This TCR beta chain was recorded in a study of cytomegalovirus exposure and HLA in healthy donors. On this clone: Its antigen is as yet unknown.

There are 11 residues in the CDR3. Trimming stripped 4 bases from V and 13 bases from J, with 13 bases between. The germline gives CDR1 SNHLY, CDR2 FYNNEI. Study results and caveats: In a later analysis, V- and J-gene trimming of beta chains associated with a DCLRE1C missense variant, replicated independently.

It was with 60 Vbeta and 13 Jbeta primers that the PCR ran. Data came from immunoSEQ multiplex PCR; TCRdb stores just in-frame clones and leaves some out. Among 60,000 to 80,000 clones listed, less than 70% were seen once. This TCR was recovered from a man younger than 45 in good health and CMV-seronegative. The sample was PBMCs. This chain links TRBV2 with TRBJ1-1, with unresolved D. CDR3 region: CASSGELLGFF. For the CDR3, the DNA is TGTGCCAGCAGTGGTGAACTCCTTGGTTTCTTT.